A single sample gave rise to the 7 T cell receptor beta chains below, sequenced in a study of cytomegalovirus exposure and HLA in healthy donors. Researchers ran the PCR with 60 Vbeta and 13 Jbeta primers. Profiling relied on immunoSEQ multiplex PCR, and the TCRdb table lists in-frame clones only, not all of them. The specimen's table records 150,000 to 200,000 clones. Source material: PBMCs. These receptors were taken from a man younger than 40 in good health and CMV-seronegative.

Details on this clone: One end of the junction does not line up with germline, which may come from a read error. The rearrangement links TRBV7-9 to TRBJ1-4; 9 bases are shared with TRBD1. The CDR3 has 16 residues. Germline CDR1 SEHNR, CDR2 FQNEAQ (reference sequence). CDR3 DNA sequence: TGTGCTAGCAGCCTTAGGGTGGGACAGGGAAGCGAAAAACTGTTTTTT. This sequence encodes CASSLRVGQGSEKLFF.

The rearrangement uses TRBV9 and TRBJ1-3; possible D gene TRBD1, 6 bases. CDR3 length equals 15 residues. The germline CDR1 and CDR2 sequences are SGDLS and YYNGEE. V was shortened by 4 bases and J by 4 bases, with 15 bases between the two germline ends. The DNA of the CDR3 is TGTGCCAGCAGCTTTTACAGGGAGCCGGGAAACACCATATATTTT. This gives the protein CASSFYREPGNTIYF.

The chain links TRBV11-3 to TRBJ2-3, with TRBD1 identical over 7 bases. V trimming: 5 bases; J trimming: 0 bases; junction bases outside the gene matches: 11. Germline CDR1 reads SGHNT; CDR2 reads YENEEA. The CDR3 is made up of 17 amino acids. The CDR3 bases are TGTGCCAGCAGCCAAACGCCGACAGGGTCTAGCACAGATACGCAGTATTTT. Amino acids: CASSQTPTGSSTDTQYF.

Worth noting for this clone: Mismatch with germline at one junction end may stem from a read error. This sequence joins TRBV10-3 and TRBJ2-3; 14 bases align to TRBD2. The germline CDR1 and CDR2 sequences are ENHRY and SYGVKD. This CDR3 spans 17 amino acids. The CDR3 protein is CATSGGTSGSHTDTQYF. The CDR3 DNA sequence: TGTGCCACCAGTGGTGGGACTAGCGGGAGCCACACAGATACGCAGTATTTT.

The CDR3 DNA reads TGTGCCAGCAGTTCAACAGGGGTGTCCCATGGCTACACCTTC. Protein product: CASSSTGVSHGYTF. The V and J genes are TRBV28 and TRBJ1-2, with 7 bases matching TRBD1. With V trimmed by 4 bases and J by 6 bases, 8 bases remained unmatched. Germline values: CDR1 MDHEN, CDR2 SYDVKM. This CDR3 is built from 14 residues.

The DNA for the CDR3 is TGTGCCAGCAGTGGACTAGCGGGAGCCTACAATGAGCAGTTCTTC. Its translation is CASSGLAGAYNEQFF. The V gene is TRBV6-6, the J gene TRBJ2-1; 13 nucleotides align to TRBD2. Germline-derived CDR1 and CDR2 are MNHNY and SVGAGI (reference sequence). The CDR3 totals 15 residues. The J segment lost 2 bases and the V segment lost 5 bases, leaving 0 bases of the junction unmatched.

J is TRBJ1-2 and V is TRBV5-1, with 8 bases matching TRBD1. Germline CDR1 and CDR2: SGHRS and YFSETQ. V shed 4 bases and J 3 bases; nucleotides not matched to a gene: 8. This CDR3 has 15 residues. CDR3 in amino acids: CASSPGQGGDYGYTF. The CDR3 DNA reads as TGCGCCAGCAGCCCCGGACAGGGCGGGGACTATGGCTACACCTTC. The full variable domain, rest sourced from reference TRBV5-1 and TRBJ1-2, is KAGVTQTPRYLIKTRGQQVTLSCSPISGHRSVSWYQQTPGQGLQFLFEYFSETQRNKGNFPGRFSGRQFSNSRSEMNVSTLELGDSALYLCASSPGQGGDYGYTFGSGTRLTVV.